Shown below are 10 T cell receptor beta chains from a single sample sequenced in a study of CD8+CD57+ T cells in acquired aplastic anemia. Genomic DNA was employed as the template in profiling TCR beta VDJ and CDR3. MiXCR, applied by TCRdb to the reads, yields one record per CDR3 protein. The repertoire has 400,000 to 600,000 distinct CDR3 sequences, around a third of them found once; the top ten carry less than 0.85%. Whoever was chosen for sequencing had shown CD8+CD57+ cell expansion by flow cytometry. Sequenced material: sorted CD4+, CD8+, or CD8+CD57+ T cells (not recorded which) from PBMCs. The receptor source for this set is a human donor with aplastic anemia.

This sequence joins TRBV20-1 and TRBJ2-3; 9 bases agree with TRBD1. Germline-derived CDR1 and CDR2 are DFQATT and SNEGSKA (reference sequence). The ends lost 3 bases at V and 4 bases at J; junction bases unmatched: 14. The CDR3 sequence is 17 residues long. The CDR3 sequence is CSARSTGGGGEADTQYF. The CDR3 nucleotides read TGCAGTGCTAGGTCCACAGGGGGCGGGGGAGAGGCAGATACGCAGTATTTT.

V is TRBV19 and J is TRBJ1-6; 7 nucleotides agree with TRBD1. Germline-derived CDR1 and CDR2 are LNHDA and SQIVND (reference sequence). V trimming: 9 bases; J trimming: 10 bases; junction bases outside the gene matches: 6. The CDR3 has 12 residues. The CDR3 coding sequence is TGTGCCAGCAGGGGGTTTGGGTCACCCCTCCACTTT. Encoded protein: CASRGFGSPLHF.

The chain carries TRBV11-1 and TRBJ1-2, with D possibly matching TRBD1 (5 bases). The CDR3 loop spans 16 amino acids. Germline CDR1 SGHAT, CDR2 FQDESV (reference sequence). With 5 bases removed from V and 0 bases from J, the gap between germline ends came to 16 bases. CDR3 sequence reads: CASSKRDGKANYGYTF. The CDR3 nucleotides are TGTGCCAGCAGCAAAAGGGACGGGAAAGCTAACTATGGCTACACCTTC.

The chain joins TRBV11-2 to TRBJ2-5, with D perhaps matching TRBD2 (5 bases). Trimming shortened V by 0 bases and J by 9 bases, and 14 bases separated the two germline ends. This CDR3 spans 14 amino acids. CDR1 and CDR2 from the germline V gene are SGHAT and FQNNGV. In nucleotides, the CDR3 is TGTGCCAGCAGCTTAGAGCGTTCCTCCGGGGCCCAGTACTTC. This sequence encodes CASSLERSSGAQYF. Variable domain in full (rest from reference TRBV11-2 and TRBJ2-5): EAGVAQSPRYKIIEKRQSVAFWCNPISGHATLYWYQQILGQGPKLLIQFQNNGVVDDSQLPKDRFSAERLKGVDSTLKIQPAKLEDSAVYLCASSLERSSGAQYFGPGTRLLVL.

Many counts were recorded for this clonotype. The chain recombines TRBV7-2 with TRBJ1-1; the D is unclear. This CDR3 is 14 amino acids long. V lost 5 bases to trimming and J lost 0 bases, with 10 bases between them. Per germline, CDR1 SGHTA and CDR2 FQGNSA. The CDR3 DNA follows: TGTGCCAGCAGCCAAACGTCTGTGAACACTGAAGCTTTCTTT. Its translation is CASSQTSVNTEAFF.

This clonotype appeared many times. This chain uses TRBV20-1 with TRBJ2-7, with unresolved D. Trimming shortened V by 3 bases and J by 2 bases, and 14 bases separated the two germline ends. CDR3 length equals 14 residues. From germline, CDR1 is DFQATT and CDR2 SNEGSKA (reference sequence). The CDR3 region has the DNA TGCAGTGCTAGCGGTGGGCGCAATACCTACGAGCAGTACTTC. It specifies CSASGGRNTYEQYF.

The chain uses TRBV2 and TRBJ1-5; 7 bases agree with TRBD1. The trim removed 7 bases at V and 7 bases at J, leaving 10 bases unmatched. Germline loops: CDR1 SNHLY, CDR2 FYNNEI. This CDR3 comprises 14 residues. The CDR3 spells CASTPDRVLQPQHF. The CDR3 DNA is TGTGCCAGCACCCCCGACAGGGTATTACAGCCCCAGCATTTT.

This clonotype occurred a few times. The chain couples TRBV20-1 to TRBJ2-5, with 12 bases lining up with TRBD1. In germline, CDR1 is DFQATT, CDR2 SNEGSKA (reference sequence). This CDR3 has 13 residues. Germline trimming cut 5 bases from V and 5 bases from J; bases unmatched to any gene: 3. CDR3 nucleotides: TGCAGTGCTGGGACAGGGGGCGGGGAGACCCAGTACTTC. It translates to CSAGTGGGETQYF.

This clonotype is a singleton in its sample. It may be a read error: a sequence one base away is much more abundant. This sequence joins TRBV20-1 and TRBJ2-7, with 9 bases identical to TRBD1. The CDR3 has 14 amino acids. Germline V CDR1 and CDR2: DFQATT, SNEGSKA (reference sequence). For the CDR3, the DNA is TGCAACGCCTGGACCGGGACAGGGTGGGACGAGCAGTACTTC. Translating it yields CNAWTGTGWDEQYF.

This chain connects TRBV27 to TRBJ2-7, with D maybe TRBD2 (7 bases). CDR3 length equals 16 residues. Germline V gene data show CDR1 as MNHEY and CDR2 as SMNVEV (reference sequence). V lost 8 bases to trimming and J lost 5 bases, with 25 bases between them. The CDR3 sequence is CASAWRRGASGDEQYF. DNA for the CDR3: TGTGCCAGCGCCTGGAGACGGGGGGCCTCTGGGGACGAGCAGTACTTC.